Listed below are T cell receptor beta chains from one sample, sequenced in a study of blood T cell repertoires in COVID-19. Sequencing was performed with immunoSEQ multiplex PCR; in TCRdb, only in-frame clones are kept and a portion is missing. The sample holds roughly 120,000 clones; 90% are singletons and the top ten take about 4%. Input material: peripheral blood. Receptor source: a man aged 45-60 years with active COVID-19. The CDR3 runs from the conserved cysteine through the conserved F or W.

V gene	J gene	CDR3 length	CDR3 protein
TRBV24-1	TRBJ2-1	13	CATSELRGTGQFF
TRBV7-9	TRBJ2-6	13	CASSLTGANVLTF
TRBV7-2	TRBJ1-4	15	CASSLGQGTNEKLFF
TRBV14	TRBJ1-3	18	CASSQGRGQTLSGNTIYF
TRBV25-1	TRBJ1-1	16	CASSEFGSRGGTEAFF
TRBV5-1	TRBJ1-5	15	CASSFSGSPNQPQHF
TRBV5-1	TRBJ2-5	16	CASSLATSGRGETQYF
TRBV5-4	TRBJ2-1	16	CASSQNPGTGGLEQFF
TRBV12-5	TRBJ2-1	16	CASGLGLAGNYNEQFF
TRBV2	TRBJ2-1	14	CASRTGTGLNEQFF
TRBV19	TRBJ1-2	15	CASSTSSRENYGYTF
TRBV19	TRBJ2-3	16	CASSKGQGLSTDTQYF
TRBV2	TRBJ1-2	15	CASSAYSGTGKGYTF
TRBV7-2	TRBJ1-4	15	CASSLGDTGGEKLFF
TRBV29-1	TRBJ2-2	12	CSVDAGSGELFF
TRBV27	TRBJ2-7	15	CATARATGGFAEQYF
TRBV15	TRBJ1-1	14	CATSRDADYTEAFF
TRBV4-1	TRBJ1-5	17	CASSQESVLYSNQPQHF
TRBV11-2	TRBJ2-4	14	CASSTPPTEPIQYF
TRBV5-8	TRBJ1-5	16	CASSLSVGKGAQPQHF
TRBV21-1	TRBJ2-6	19	CASSKVKRYRVSGANVLTF
TRBV5-5	TRBJ2-6	15	CASSLTGAGANVLTF
TRBV19	TRBJ2-5	14	CASSRDRGGETQYF
TRBV4-2	TRBJ2-3	19	CASSQRERGGGGSTDTQYF
TRBV2	TRBJ2-3	16	CASSPLTSLRTDTQYF
TRBV7-3	TRBJ1-1	13	CASSLGGGTEAFF